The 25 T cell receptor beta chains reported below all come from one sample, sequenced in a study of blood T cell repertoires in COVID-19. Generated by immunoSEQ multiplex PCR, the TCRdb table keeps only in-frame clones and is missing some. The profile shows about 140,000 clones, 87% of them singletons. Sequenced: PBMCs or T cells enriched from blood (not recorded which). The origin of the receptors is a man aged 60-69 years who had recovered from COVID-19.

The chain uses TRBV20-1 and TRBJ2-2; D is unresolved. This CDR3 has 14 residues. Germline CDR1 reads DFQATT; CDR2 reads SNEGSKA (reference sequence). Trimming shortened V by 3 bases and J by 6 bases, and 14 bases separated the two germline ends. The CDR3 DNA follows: TGCAGTGCTAGTCCCTTCCCCCCCGCCGGGGAGCTGTTTTTT. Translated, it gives CSASPFPPAGELFF.

The CDR3 here is CASREQVSGNTIYF. The CDR3 coding sequence is TGTGCCAGCAGGGAACAGGTCTCTGGAAACACCATATATTTT. This sequence joins TRBV2 and TRBJ1-3, with D possibly matching TRBD1 (5 bases). With 6 bases removed from V and 0 bases from J, the gap between germline ends came to 9 bases. The CDR3 sequence is 14 residues long. Germline loops: CDR1 SNHLY, CDR2 FYNNEI.

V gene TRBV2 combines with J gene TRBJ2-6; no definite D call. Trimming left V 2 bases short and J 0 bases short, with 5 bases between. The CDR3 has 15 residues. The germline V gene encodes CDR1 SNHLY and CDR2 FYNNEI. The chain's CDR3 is CASSEPFSGANVLTF. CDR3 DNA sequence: TGTGCCAGCAGTGAACCGTTCTCTGGGGCCAACGTCCTGACTTTC.

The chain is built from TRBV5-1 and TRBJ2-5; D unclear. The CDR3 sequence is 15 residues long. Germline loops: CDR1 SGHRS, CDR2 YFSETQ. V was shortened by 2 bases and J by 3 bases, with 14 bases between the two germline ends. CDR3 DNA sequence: TGCGCCAGCAGCTTACAGATACCTCGGAAAGAGACCCAGTACTTC. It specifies CASSLQIPRKETQYF.

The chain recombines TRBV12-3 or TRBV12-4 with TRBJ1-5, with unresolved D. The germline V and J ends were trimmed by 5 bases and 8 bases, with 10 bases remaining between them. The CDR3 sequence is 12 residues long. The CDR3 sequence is CASSLSTEPQHF. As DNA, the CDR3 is TGTGCCAGCAGTCTCTCCACAGAGCCCCAGCATTTT.

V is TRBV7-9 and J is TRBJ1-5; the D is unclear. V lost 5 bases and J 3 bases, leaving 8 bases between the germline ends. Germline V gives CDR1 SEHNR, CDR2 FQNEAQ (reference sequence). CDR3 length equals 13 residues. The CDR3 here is CASSPANNQPQHF. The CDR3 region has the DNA TGTGCCAGCAGCCCTGCTAACAATCAGCCCCAGCATTTT.

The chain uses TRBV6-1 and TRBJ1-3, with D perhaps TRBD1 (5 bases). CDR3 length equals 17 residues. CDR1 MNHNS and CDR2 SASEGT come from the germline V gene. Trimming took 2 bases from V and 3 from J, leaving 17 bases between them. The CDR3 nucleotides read TGTGCCAGCAGTGAAACTGGCGGATGGGGGGGTGGAAACACCATATATTTT. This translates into CASSETGGWGGGNTIYF.

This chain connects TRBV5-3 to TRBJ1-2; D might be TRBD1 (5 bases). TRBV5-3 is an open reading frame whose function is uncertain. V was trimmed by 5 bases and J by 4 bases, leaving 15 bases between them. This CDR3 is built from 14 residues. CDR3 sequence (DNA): TGTGCCAGAAGTCGAGTAGACAGAGTCTATGGCTACACCTTC. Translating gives CARSRVDRVYGYTF.

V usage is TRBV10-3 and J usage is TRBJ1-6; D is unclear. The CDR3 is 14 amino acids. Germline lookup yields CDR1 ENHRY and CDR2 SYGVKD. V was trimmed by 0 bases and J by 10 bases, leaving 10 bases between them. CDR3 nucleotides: TGTGCCATCAGTGAGTCAGGCGGTACCTCACCCCTCCACTTT. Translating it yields CAISESGGTSPLHF.

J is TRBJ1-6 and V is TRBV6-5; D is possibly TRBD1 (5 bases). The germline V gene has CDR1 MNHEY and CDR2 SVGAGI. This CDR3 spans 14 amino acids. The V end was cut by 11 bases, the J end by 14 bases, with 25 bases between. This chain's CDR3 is CASFLAPQGLSLHF. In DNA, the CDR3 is TGTGCCTCCTTCTTAGCCCCCCAGGGTTTGTCCCTCCACTTT.

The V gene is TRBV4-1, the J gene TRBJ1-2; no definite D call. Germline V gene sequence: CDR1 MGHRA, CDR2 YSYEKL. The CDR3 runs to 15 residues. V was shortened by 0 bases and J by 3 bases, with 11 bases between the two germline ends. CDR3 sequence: CASSQDTPGYYGYTF. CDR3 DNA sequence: TGCGCCAGCAGCCAAGATACGCCGGGTTACTATGGCTACACCTTC.

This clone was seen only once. CDR3 amino acids: CASSLRGAREQFF. CDR3 sequence (DNA): TGTGCCAGCAGCTTGCGGGGGGCAAGGGAGCAGTTCTTC. The chain couples TRBV5-4 to TRBJ2-1, with D perhaps matching TRBD2 (7 bases). Germline V gene sequence: CDR1 SGHNT, CDR2 YYREEE (reference sequence). The CDR3 runs 13 residues. Trimming left V 1 base short and J 10 bases short, with 12 bases between.

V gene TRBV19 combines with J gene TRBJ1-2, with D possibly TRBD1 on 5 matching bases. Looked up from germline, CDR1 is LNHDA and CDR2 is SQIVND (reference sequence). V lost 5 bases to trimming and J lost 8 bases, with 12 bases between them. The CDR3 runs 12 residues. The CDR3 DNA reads TGTGCCAGTAGTGCCCGGGAGGGGGGCTACACCTTC. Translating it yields CASSAREGGYTF.

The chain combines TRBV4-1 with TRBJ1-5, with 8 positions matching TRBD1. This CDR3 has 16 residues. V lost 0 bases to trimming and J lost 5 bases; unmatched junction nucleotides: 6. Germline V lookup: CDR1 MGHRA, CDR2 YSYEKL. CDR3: CASSQDLSRGHQPQHF. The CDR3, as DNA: TGCGCCAGCAGCCAAGATTTGAGCAGGGGGCATCAGCCCCAGCATTTT.

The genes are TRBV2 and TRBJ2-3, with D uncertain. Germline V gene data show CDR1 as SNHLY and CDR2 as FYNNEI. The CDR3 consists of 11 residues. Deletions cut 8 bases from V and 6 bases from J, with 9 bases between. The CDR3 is CASLGTDTQYF. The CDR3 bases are TGTGCCAGCCTAGGTACTGATACGCAGTATTTT.

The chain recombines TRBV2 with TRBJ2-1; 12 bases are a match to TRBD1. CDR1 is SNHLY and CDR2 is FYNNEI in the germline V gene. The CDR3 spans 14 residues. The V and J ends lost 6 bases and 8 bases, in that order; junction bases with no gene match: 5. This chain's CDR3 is CASSGTGGIYEQFF. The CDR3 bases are TGTGCCAGCAGCGGGACAGGGGGCATATATGAGCAGTTCTTC.

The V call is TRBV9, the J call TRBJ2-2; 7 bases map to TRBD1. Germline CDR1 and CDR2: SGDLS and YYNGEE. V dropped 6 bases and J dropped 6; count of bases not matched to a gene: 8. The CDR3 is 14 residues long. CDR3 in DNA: TGTGCCAGCAATCAGGGGGAGTCAGCCGGGGAGCTGTTTTTT. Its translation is CASNQGESAGELFF. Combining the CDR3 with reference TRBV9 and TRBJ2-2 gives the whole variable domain DSGVTQTPKHLITATGQRVTLRCSPRSGDLSVYWYQQSLDQGLQFLIQYYNGEERAKGNILERFSAQQFPDLHSELNLSSLELGDSALYFCASNQGESAGELFFGEGSRLTVL.

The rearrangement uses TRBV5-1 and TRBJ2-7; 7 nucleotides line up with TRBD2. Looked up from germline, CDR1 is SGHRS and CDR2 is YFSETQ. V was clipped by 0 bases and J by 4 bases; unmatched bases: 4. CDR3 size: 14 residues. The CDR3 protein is CASSLVPGGYEQYF. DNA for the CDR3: TGCGCCAGCAGCTTGGTTCCGGGGGGTTACGAGCAGTACTTC. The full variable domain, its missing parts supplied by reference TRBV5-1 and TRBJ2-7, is KAGVTQTPRYLIKTRGQQVTLSCSPISGHRSVSWYQQTPGQGLQFLFEYFSETQRNKGNFPGRFSGRQFSNSRSEMNVSTLELGDSALYLCASSLVPGGYEQYFGPGTRLTVT.

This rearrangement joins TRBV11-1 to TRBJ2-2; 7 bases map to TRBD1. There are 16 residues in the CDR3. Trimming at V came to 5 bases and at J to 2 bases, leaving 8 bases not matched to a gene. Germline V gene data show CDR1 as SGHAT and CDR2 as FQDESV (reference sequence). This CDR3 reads CASSATYRGNTGELFF. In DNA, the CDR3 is TGTGCCAGCAGCGCAACCTACAGGGGAAACACCGGGGAGCTGTTTTTT.

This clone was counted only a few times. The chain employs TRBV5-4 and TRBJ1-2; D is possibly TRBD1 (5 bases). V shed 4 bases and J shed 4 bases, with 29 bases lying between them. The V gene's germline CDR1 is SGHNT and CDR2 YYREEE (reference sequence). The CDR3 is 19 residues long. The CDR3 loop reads CASSHPGGQGPSGRYGYTF. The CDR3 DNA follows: TGTGCCAGCAGCCATCCTGGTGGGCAGGGCCCTTCCGGGCGCTATGGCTACACCTTC.

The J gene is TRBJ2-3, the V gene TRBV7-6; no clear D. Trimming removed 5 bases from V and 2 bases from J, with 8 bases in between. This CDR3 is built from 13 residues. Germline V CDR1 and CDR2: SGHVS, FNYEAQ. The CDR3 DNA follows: TGTGCCAGCAGCCTAAGTTACACAGATACGCAGTATTTT. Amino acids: CASSLSYTDTQYF.

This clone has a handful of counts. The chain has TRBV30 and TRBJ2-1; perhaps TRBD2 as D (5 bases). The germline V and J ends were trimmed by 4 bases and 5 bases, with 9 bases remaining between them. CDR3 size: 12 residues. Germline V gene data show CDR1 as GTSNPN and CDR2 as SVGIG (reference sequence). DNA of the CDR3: TGTGCCTGGAATTCGGGGAACAATGAGCAGTTCTTC. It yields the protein CAWNSGNNEQFF. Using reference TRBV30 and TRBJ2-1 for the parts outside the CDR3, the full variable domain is SQTIHQWPATLVQPVGSPLSLECTVEGTSNPNLYWYRQAAGRGLQLLFYSVGIGQISSEVPQNLSASRPQDRQFILSSKKLLLSDSGFYLCAWNSGNNEQFFGPGTRLTVL.

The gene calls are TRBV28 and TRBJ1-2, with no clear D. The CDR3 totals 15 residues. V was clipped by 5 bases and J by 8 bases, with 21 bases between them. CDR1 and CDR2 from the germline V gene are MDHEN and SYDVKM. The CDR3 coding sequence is TGTGCCAGCAGTCTAAAACTTAACTCCCCTTTGGGCTACACCTTC. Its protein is CASSLKLNSPLGYTF.

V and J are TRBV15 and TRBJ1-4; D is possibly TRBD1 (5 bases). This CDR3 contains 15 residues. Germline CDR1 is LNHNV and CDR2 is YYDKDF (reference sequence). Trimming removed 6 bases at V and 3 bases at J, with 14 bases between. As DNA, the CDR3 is TGTGCCACCAGTACCCCCGGGGGAGCTAATGAAAAACTGTTTTTT. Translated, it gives CATSTPGGANEKLFF.

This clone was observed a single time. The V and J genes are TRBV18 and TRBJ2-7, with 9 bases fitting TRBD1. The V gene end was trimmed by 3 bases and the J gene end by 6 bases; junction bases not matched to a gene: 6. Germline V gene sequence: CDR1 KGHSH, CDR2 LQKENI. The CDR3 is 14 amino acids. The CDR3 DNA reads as TGTGCCAGCTCACCGAAGACAGGGGGGTCCGAGCAGTACTTC. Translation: CASSPKTGGSEQYF.